This TCR beta chain was documented in a study of blood T cell repertoires in COVID-19. Study-level information: Spain, Italy and the United States supplied samples that represented acute and convalescent COVID-19. T cells, B-cell-depleted T cells, or PBMCs provided the cDNA or gDNA that served as material.

The authors' processing: Amplifying reference gene primers gave estimates of nucleated cell counts. Produced via immunoSEQ multiplex PCR; TCRdb's table is partial and in-frame only. The DNA gave D and trimming, while V, J and clone size come from that table. The sample consists of some 240,000 clones, roughly nine tenths of them appearing once. Germline CDR1 SGHTS, CDR2 YDEGEE. The CDR3 runs to 16 residues. V lost 4 bases and J 5 bases, leaving 21 bases between the germline ends. Specimen: peripheral blood. The receptor comes from a woman aged 40 to 49 who had recovered from COVID-19. The V call is TRBV5-8, the J call TRBJ2-5; possibly TRBD1 for D (7 bases). CDR3 in amino acids: CASSMGRQGGRETQYF. In DNA, the CDR3 is TGTGCCAGCAGCATGGGGAGACAGGGAGGAAGGGAGACCCAGTACTTC.